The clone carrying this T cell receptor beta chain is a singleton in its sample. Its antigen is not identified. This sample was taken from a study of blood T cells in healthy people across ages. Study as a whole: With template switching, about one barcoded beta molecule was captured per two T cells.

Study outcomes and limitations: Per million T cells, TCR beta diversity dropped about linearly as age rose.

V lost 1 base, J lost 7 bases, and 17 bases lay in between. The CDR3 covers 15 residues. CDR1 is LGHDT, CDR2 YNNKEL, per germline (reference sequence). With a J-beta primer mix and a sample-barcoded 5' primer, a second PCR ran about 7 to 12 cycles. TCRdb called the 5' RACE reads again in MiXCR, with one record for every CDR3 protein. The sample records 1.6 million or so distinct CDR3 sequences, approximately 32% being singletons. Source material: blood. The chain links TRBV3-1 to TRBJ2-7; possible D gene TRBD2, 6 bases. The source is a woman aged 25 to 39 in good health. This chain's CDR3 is CASSQGTAAAGEQYF. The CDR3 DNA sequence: TGTGCCAGCAGCCAAGGGACTGCGGCCGCGGGAGAGCAGTACTTC.